This entry describes one T cell receptor beta chain. This clone's antigen is unknown. Base qualities were left out, and no much larger clone turns up one base away. The sample belongs to a study of shared clonotypes between healthy human individuals (dated by TCRdb to the early 2020s). For the wider study: A few men and two women, aged 18 to 49 years, made up the cohort. Leukapheresis yielded between about 0.94 and 8.9 billion PBMCs per donor. Libraries were prepared and TCR repertoires were sequenced by different laboratories using diverse techniques, in order to increase sequencing depth and limit assay-specific biases. To estimate repertoire size and how much clonotype sharing occurs between individuals, the study deeply sequenced the blood TCR repertoires of 4 to 6 healthy adults. For each donor, three plates each were used for CD4 naive and CD4 memory, two plates were used for CD8 naive, and one plate was used for CD8 memory.

Using the deep immunoSEQ assay, multiplex PCR amplified TCR CDR3 regions from genomic DNA. Extracted genomic DNA from each cell subset was spread evenly across all wells of several immunoSEQ 96-well plates, with each plate serving as a replicate. For sorted subsets, 150 to 200 ng genomic DNA, equal to tens of thousands of T cell genomes, was loaded into each replicate PCR. Purified libraries were measured with a Qubit 3.0 fluorometer, size-checked on a Bioanalyzer 2100, and measured again with the KAPA Library Quantification kit. Each immunoSEQ 96-well plate was sequenced on its own single-read 150-cycle Illumina NextSeq 550 flow cell. As for how the authors treated the data: Because only junctional sequences without quality scores were contained in the immunoSEQ output, filtering matching that applied to full-length reads could not be performed. Sequences were annotated with PyIR, a Python wrapper for IgBLAST v1.9, and V/J genes and CDR3 were assigned using IMGT germline references. Reads were filtered out if the reads had weak V/J assignments (E-value above 1e-6), no CDR3, stop codons, out-of-frame junctions, or ambiguous translated residues. V3J clonotypes were defined as sequences sharing an identical inferred V gene, J gene, and CDR3 amino acid sequence. Percentage overlap between repertoires was calculated by dividing the number of shared unique clonotypes by the size of the smaller repertoire. Repertoire richness was assessed with RTK rarefaction, the Chao1 estimator, and Recon v2.1 estimates of unobserved clonotypes. Generation probabilities were computed with OLGA for all TCRbeta clonotypes obtained by the gDNA method from several donors. The table was pulled from immuneACCESS by TCRdb, which kept in-frame rearrangements only. Such tables lose some clones; where checked, under half of the loss comes from unresolved V genes, and the rest has no known cause. Clone size and V and J calls were adopted from that table, with D and trimming inferred from the DNA. This sample holds over 300,000 clones; roughly 87% were observed only once. 15% to 20% of the sample is in the top ten clones.

Donors were healthy HIV-negative adults with no recently reported acute infections or vaccinations. All donors were Caucasian adults living in Nashville, Tennessee, USA. CD8 memory samples were composed of magnetically selected CD45RO+ cells combined with CCR7-negative CD45RA+ effector memory (TemRA) cells. Blood was obtained by leukapheresis, after which PBMCs were separated by Ficoll-Histopaque density gradient centrifugation and cryopreserved in liquid nitrogen vapor phase. Analytical flow cytometry was used to check the purity and quantity of each magnetically sorted T cell population. From each sorted fraction, genomic DNA was isolated and quantified by UV absorbance on a Nanodrop 2000c. The CDR3 goes from the cysteine to the phenylalanine over 16 residues. Only the CDR3 DNA is retained, 48 bases long and in frame from the first base. Based on the germline V gene (reference sequence), the CDR1 and CDR2 sequences are WNHNN and SYGVQD. V and J lose 0 bases and 6 bases, and a span of 15 bases separates them.

Summary of the overall study and its limitations: Estimated clonotype richness was generally larger for naive than for memory subsets. Pairwise subsampling indicated that sequencing depth was expected to affect the degree of clonotype sharing among donors. The genetic and exposure-history diversity represented was limited by the small number of donors. Higher generation probabilities were observed for clonotypes shared by all four sorted-subset donors than for non-shared clonotypes. Across several donors, around 5% of naive CD4, more than 3% of naive CD8, 2.3% of memory CD4, and roughly 0.41% of memory CD8 clonotypes were shared. Rarefaction of sorted-subset datasets indicated incomplete sequencing despite the large sequencing depth. Sampling was limited to blood, and TCR repertoires in tissue likely differ from TCR repertoires in blood.

The TCR originated in a man aged 18 to 29 in good health. Recombination linked TRBV10-1 to TRBJ2-1; the D region possibly corresponds to TRBD2 (5 bases align). Material for sequencing was memory CD8+ T cells sorted from blood. The label giving this sample's cell subset or site can be read as: CD45RO+ cells pooled with CCR7-negative TemRA cells. In nucleotide form, the sequence is TGCGCCAGCAGTGAGTCGTTGCAGGCCGGGGTCAATGAGCAGTTCTTC. Its protein is CASSESLQAGVNEQFF.